These 26 T cell receptor beta chains share one sample of origin, sequenced in a study of cytotoxic CD8 clonotypes in ibrutinib-treated CLL. Measured with immunoSEQ multiplex PCR; TCRdb has only the in-frame clones, and not every one. Of about 160,000 clones in the sample, roughly four fifths were seen once. Sequences were derived from PBMCs, sampled after 12 months of ibrutinib treatment. These receptors came from a human donor with chronic lymphocytic leukemia.

This CDR3 is CASSSPGKQETQYF. For the CDR3, the DNA is TGTGCCAGTAGTAGCCCGGGTAAACAAGAGACCCAGTACTTC. The V and J genes are TRBV19 and TRBJ2-5, with D uncertain. The CDR3 has 14 residues. From germline, CDR1 is LNHDA and CDR2 SQIVND (reference sequence). Trimming removed 4 bases at V and 2 bases at J, with 11 bases between.

The sample holds one count of this clone. The chain combines TRBV6-5 with TRBJ2-5; TRBD2 matches 11 bases. Germline V gives CDR1 MNHEY, CDR2 SVGAGI. The CDR3 sequence is 15 residues long. The V segment lost 7 bases and the J segment 1 base; nucleotides outside the gene matches: 5. The DNA of the CDR3 is TGTGCCAGCAAACTAGCGGGGGCCCTCCAAGAGACCCAGTACTTC. This codes for CASKLAGALQETQYF.

This clone occurred a few times. The V call is TRBV28, the J call TRBJ2-7; tentatively, D is TRBD2 (5 bases). The V gene's germline CDR1 is MDHEN and CDR2 SYDVKM. Between the trimmed V and J ends, which lost 6 bases and 3 bases, there was a span of 30 bases. The CDR3 extends over 19 amino acids. CDR3 nucleotides: TGTGCCAGCAGCCCAAGTAGGACTTCTACTTCATGGGTCGGCTACGAGCAGTACTTC. Protein product: CASSPSRTSTSWVGYEQYF.

This clone has just a few counts. The chain uses TRBV30 and TRBJ1-4; 8 positions agree with TRBD1. Germline-derived CDR1 and CDR2 are GTSNPN and SVGIG (reference sequence). J gave up 7 bases and V 0 bases, and 7 bases lay outside the gene matches. The CDR3 spans 15 residues. The CDR3 DNA sequence: TGTGCCTGGAGTGTATGGGACAGGCCCTTTGAAAAACTGTTTTTT. Residues: CAWSVWDRPFEKLFF.

The chain employs TRBV7-9 and TRBJ2-1; no clear D gene. V was clipped by 2 bases and J by 6 bases, with 8 bases between them. The CDR3 length is 13 residues. From germline, CDR1 is SEHNR and CDR2 FQNEAQ (reference sequence). CDR3 region: CASSLRHPNEQFF. The CDR3 nucleotides read TGTGCCAGCAGCTTAAGGCACCCCAATGAGCAGTTCTTC.

The gene calls are TRBV20-1 and TRBJ1-4, with TRBD1 as a possible D gene (6 bases). Trimming took 5 bases from V and 10 from J, leaving 11 bases between them. In germline, CDR1 is DFQATT, CDR2 SNEGSKA (reference sequence). The CDR3 is 11 residues long. As DNA, the CDR3 is TGCAGTGCTGCGGGGGGCGGAAAACTGTTTTTT. Protein: CSAAGGGKLFF.

This chain uses TRBV5-6 with TRBJ1-6; 10 bases are a match to TRBD1. The length of the CDR3 is 15 residues. From germline, CDR1 is SGHDT and CDR2 YYEEEE. V was clipped by 4 bases and J by 8 bases; unmatched bases: 6. The CDR3 coding sequence is TGTGCCAGCAGCATCCGGGACAGGGGCGATTCACCCCTCCACTTT. Translation gives CASSIRDRGDSPLHF.

The chain recombines TRBV25-1 with TRBJ2-5; tentatively, D is TRBD1 (6 bases). V lost 4 bases and J lost 1, with 10 bases in between. The CDR3 is made up of 14 amino acids. Germline assignment: CDR1 MGHDK and CDR2 SYGVNS. The CDR3 DNA follows: TGTGCCAGCAGTGCTCAGGGGATCCAAGAGACCCAGTACTTC. The encoded protein is CASSAQGIQETQYF.

The gene calls are TRBV6-5 and TRBJ1-1, with 8 bases fitting TRBD1. There are 15 residues in the CDR3. Per the germline V gene, CDR1 is MNHEY and CDR2 is SVGAGI. J lost 1 base, V lost 5 bases, and 6 bases had no gene match. This CDR3 reads CASSGFQGANTEAFF. The CDR3 bases are TGTGCCAGCAGTGGATTCCAGGGGGCGAACACTGAAGCTTTCTTT.

V gene TRBV10-3 combines with J gene TRBJ2-5, with 7 positions matching TRBD1. Germline V lookup: CDR1 ENHRY, CDR2 SYGVKD. V dropped 6 bases and J dropped 4; count of bases not matched to a gene: 8. There are 14 residues in the CDR3. The CDR3 reads CAIRRQGDAETQYF. The CDR3 coding sequence is TGTGCCATCAGGAGACAGGGAGATGCAGAGACCCAGTACTTC.

The chain carries TRBV28 and TRBJ2-1; 9 bases align to TRBD2. The CDR3 is 15 amino acids. Germline trimming cut 7 bases from V and 8 bases from J; bases unmatched to any gene: 12. CDR1 and CDR2 (germline): MDHEN, SYDVKM. The CDR3 DNA reads as TGTGCCAGCACTCGCACTAGCGGGTCAGGAGATGAGCAGTTCTTC. Encoded protein: CASTRTSGSGDEQFF.

This chain links TRBV5-1 with TRBJ2-5, with D possibly matching TRBD2 (6 bases). V was cut by 4 bases and J by 4 bases, with 14 bases left in between. Germline V gene sequence: CDR1 SGHRS, CDR2 YFSETQ. The length of the CDR3 is 14 residues. As DNA, the CDR3 is TGCGCCAGCAGCCTCCAGGCGGGGCCAGAGACCCAGTACTTC. This codes for CASSLQAGPETQYF.

This clone was found a few times. The chain is built from TRBV7-2 and TRBJ2-3; 7 bases line up with TRBD2. CDR1 and CDR2 (germline): SGHTA, FQGNSA. The CDR3 is 16 residues long. V gave up 5 bases and J gave up 4 bases; unmatched junction bases: 12. The CDR3 protein is CASSPPPGGSADTQYF. The CDR3 DNA sequence: TGTGCCAGCAGCCCCCCACCGGGAGGCAGCGCAGATACGCAGTATTTT. The entire variable domain, with the rest obtained from reference TRBV7-2 and TRBJ2-3, is as follows: GAGVSQSPSNKVTEKGKDVELRCDPISGHTALYWYRQSLGQGLEFLIYFQGNSAPDKSGLPSDRFSAERTGGSVSTLTIQRTQQEDSAVYLCASSPPPGGSADTQYFGPGTRLTVL.

A single count supports this clone. V and J are TRBV28 and TRBJ1-5; no clear D. The CDR3 is made up of 15 amino acids. Germline CDR1 reads MDHEN; CDR2 reads SYDVKM. V was cut by 3 bases and J by 4 bases, with 13 bases left in between. The CDR3 DNA sequence: TGTGCCAGCAGTTTCGTAAGATCCGTTAATCAGCCCCAGCATTTT. Translated: CASSFVRSVNQPQHF.

The chain links TRBV5-1 to TRBJ2-3; D is undetermined. Looked up from germline, CDR1 is SGHRS and CDR2 is YFSETQ. The V gene lost 5 bases and the J gene lost 3 bases, with 16 bases spanning the gap. This CDR3 has 15 amino acids. CDR3 nucleotides: TGCGCCAGCAGAAGTGAGCTTCAGGCTACAGATACGCAGTATTTT. Translating it yields CASRSELQATDTQYF.

This rearrangement joins TRBV5-1 to TRBJ2-6, with D perhaps matching TRBD1 (6 bases). This CDR3 has 14 residues. The V gene lost 6 bases and the J gene lost 2 bases, with 9 bases spanning the gap. The V gene's germline CDR1 is SGHRS and CDR2 YFSETQ. The CDR3, as DNA: TGCGCCAGCATGTCAGGGGCTGGGGCCAACGTCCTGACTTTC. It specifies CASMSGAGANVLTF.

This clone was recorded only once. The V gene is TRBV6-6, the J gene TRBJ2-1; no clear D. V was trimmed by 2 bases and J by 3 bases, leaving 14 bases between them. This CDR3 is 16 amino acids long. CDR1 and CDR2 (germline): MNHNY, SVGAGI (reference sequence). The CDR3: CASSYPHTTGYNEQFF. The CDR3 nucleotides read TGTGCCAGCAGTTACCCTCATACGACCGGCTACAATGAGCAGTTCTTC.

This clone appeared a few times. The CDR3 sequence is CASSLKTGNSYEQYF. DNA for the CDR3: TGTGCCAGCAGTTTGAAAACAGGGAACTCCTACGAGCAGTACTTC. The chain is built from TRBV27 and TRBJ2-7; tentative D call: TRBD1 (6 bases). V dropped 3 bases and J dropped 0 bases, with 12 bases sitting between them. Germline CDR1 MNHEY, CDR2 SMNVEV (reference sequence). The CDR3 contains 15 residues.

The rearrangement uses TRBV6-8 and TRBJ2-7; 10 positions match TRBD2. This CDR3 contains 15 residues. Germline V gene sequence: CDR1 MNHGY, CDR2 SAAAGT. With 4 bases clipped from V and 2 bases from J, the junction kept 5 bases outside the gene matches. CDR3 nucleotides: TGTGCCAGCAGTTCAGGCCTAGCGGGAGCCTACGAGCAGTACTTC. It yields the protein CASSSGLAGAYEQYF.

The chain recombines TRBV28 with TRBJ2-7; TRBD2 agrees at 7 bases. The CDR3 consists of 17 residues. Germline CDR1 MDHEN, CDR2 SYDVKM. V dropped 6 bases and J dropped 6; count of bases not matched to a gene: 20. CDR3 sequence: CASSIVIAGLGGSEQYF. In DNA, the CDR3 is TGTGCCAGCAGCATAGTTATAGCCGGACTAGGCGGTAGCGAGCAGTACTTC.

The chain links TRBV7-9 to TRBJ1-2; no clear D. This CDR3 has 11 residues. CDR1 is SEHNR and CDR2 is FQNEAQ in the germline V gene (reference sequence). Trimming left V 3 bases short and J 5 bases short, with 4 bases between. The CDR3, as DNA: TGTGCCAGCAGCTTGTCATATGGCTACACCTTC. Translation gives CASSLSYGYTF.

V usage is TRBV7-2 and J usage is TRBJ2-1; 14 nucleotides align to TRBD2. The CDR3 length is 19 residues. With V trimmed by 4 bases and J by 3 bases, 11 bases remained unmatched. From germline, CDR1 is SGHTA and CDR2 FQGNSA. In DNA form, the CDR3 reads TGTGCCAGCAGCTCGATGGGACTAGCGGGGGCCCCCAACTACAATGAGCAGTTCTTC. Translating gives CASSSMGLAGAPNYNEQFF.

The chain has TRBV4-1 and TRBJ2-7; possibly TRBD2 for D (5 bases). The CDR3 contains 16 residues. The ends were cut back, 0 bases at V and 6 bases at J, with 18 bases in the middle. The V gene's germline CDR1 is MGHRA and CDR2 YSYEKL. The CDR3 here is CASSQDIRGYGFEQYF. The CDR3 DNA sequence: TGCGCCAGCAGCCAAGATATAAGAGGGTATGGTTTCGAGCAGTACTTC.

This clone has just a few counts. DNA for the CDR3: TGTGCCAGCAGCTCAAGAGGGGACAGACGTATCTACGAGCAGTACTTC. Encoded protein: CASSSRGDRRIYEQYF. The chain recombines TRBV14 with TRBJ2-7; 7 positions agree with TRBD1. Looked up from germline, CDR1 is SGHDN and CDR2 is FVKESK. Trimming cost V 5 bases and J 3 bases; bases outside gene matches: 13. The CDR3 spans 16 residues. The whole variable domain, filled in from reference TRBV14 and TRBJ2-7, reads EAGVTQFPSHSVIEKGQTVTLRCDPISGHDNLYWYRRVMGKEIKFLLHFVKESKQDESGMPNNRFLAERTGGTYSTLKVQPAELEDSGVYFCASSSRGDRRIYEQYFGPGTRLTVT.

The CDR3 DNA reads as TGTGCCAGCTCACGATTAGAGAACACTGAAGCTTTCTTT. Translated, it gives CASSRLENTEAFF. V gene TRBV18 combines with J gene TRBJ1-1; D gene unclear. Germline V CDR1 and CDR2: KGHSH, LQKENI. The V end lost 4 bases, the J end lost 1 base, and 7 bases lay between the germline ends. The CDR3 totals 13 residues.

This clone was seen a few times. The rearrangement uses TRBV19 and TRBJ1-5; D might be TRBD1 (5 bases). Germline lookup yields CDR1 LNHDA and CDR2 SQIVND (reference sequence). The ends were cut back, 6 bases at V and 2 bases at J, with 14 bases in the middle. This CDR3 has 15 amino acids. CDR3 DNA: TGTGCCAGTAGGCAGGCAGTCAGGGGCAATCAGCCCCAGCATTTT. This translates into CASRQAVRGNQPQHF.